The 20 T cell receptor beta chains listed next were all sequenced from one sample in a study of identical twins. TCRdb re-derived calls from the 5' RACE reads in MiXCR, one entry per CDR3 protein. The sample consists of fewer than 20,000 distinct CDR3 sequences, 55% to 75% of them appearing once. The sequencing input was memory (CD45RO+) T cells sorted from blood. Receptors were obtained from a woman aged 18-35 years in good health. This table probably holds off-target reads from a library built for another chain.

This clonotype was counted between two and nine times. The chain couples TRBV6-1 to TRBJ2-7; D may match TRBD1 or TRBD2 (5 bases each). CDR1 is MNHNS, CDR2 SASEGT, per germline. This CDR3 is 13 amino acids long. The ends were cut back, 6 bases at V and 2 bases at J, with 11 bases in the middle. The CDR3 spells CASRRGYTYEQYF. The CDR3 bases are TGTGCCAGCAGGAGGGGTTATACCTACGAGCAGTACTTC.

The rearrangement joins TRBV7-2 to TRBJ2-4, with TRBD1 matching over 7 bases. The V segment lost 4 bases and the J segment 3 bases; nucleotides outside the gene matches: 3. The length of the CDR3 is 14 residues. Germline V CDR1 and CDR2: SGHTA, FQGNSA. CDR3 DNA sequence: TGTGCCAGCAGCTCCCGGGACAGCAAAAACATTCAGTACTTC. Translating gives CASSSRDSKNIQYF.

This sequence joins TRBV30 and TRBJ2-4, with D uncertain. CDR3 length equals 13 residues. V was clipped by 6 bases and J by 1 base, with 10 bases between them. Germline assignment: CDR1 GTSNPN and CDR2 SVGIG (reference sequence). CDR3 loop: CACSLQAKNIQYF. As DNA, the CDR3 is TGTGCCTGTTCCCTGCAGGCCAAAAACATTCAGTACTTC.

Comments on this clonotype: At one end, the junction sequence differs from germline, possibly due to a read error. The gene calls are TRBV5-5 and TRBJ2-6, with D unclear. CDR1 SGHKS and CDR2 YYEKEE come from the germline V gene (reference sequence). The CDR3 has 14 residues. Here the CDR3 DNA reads TGTGCCAGCTGGGCCGTAGCTGGGACCAACGTCCTGACTTTC. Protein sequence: CASWAVAGTNVLTF.

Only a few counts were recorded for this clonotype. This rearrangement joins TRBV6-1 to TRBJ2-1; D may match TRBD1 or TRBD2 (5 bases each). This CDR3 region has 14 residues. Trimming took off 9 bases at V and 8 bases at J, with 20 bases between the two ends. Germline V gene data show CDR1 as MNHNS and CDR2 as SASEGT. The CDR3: CASISGTPCYEQFF. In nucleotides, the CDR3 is TGTGCCAGTATTTCCGGGACCCCCTGCTATGAGCAGTTCTTC.

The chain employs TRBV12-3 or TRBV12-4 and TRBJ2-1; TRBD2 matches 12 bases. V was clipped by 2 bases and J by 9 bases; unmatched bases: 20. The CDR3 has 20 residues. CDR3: CASSLIRLAGGPGYHLEQFF. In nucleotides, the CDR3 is TGTGCCAGCAGTTTAATCAGGCTAGCGGGAGGGCCGGGTTATCATCTTGAGCAGTTCTTC.

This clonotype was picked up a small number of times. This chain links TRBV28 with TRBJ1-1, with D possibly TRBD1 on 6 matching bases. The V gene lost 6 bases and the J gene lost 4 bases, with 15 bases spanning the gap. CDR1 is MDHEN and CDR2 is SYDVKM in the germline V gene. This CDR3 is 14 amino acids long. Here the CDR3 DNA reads TGTGCCAGCAGCCCACGGGGCAGGGGCACTGAAGCTTTCTTT. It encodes CASSPRGRGTEAFF.

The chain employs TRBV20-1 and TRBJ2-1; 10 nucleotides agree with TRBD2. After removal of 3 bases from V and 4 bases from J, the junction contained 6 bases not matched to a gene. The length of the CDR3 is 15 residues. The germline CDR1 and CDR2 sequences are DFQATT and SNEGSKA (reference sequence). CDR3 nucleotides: TGCAGTGCTAGGCCACTAGCGGGATCGTACAATGAGCAGTTCTTC. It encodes CSARPLAGSYNEQFF.

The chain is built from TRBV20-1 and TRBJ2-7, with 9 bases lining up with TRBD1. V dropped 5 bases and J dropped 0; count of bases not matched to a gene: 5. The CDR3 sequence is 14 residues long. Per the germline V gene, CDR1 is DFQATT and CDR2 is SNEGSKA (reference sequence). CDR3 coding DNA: TGCAGTGCTTACAGGGGGCCCCGCTCCTACGAGCAGTACTTC. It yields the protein CSAYRGPRSYEQYF.

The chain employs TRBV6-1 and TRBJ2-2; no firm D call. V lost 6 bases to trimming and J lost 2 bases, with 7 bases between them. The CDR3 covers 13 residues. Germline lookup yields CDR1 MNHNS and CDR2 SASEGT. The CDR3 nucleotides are TGTGCCAGCAGGGCCATTAACACCGGGGAGCTGTTTTTT. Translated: CASRAINTGELFF.

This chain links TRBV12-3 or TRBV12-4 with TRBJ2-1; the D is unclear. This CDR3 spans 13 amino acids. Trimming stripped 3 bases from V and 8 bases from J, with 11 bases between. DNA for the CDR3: TGTGCCAGCAGTTTCGGCCGATGGGATGAGCAGTTCTTC. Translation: CASSFGRWDEQFF.

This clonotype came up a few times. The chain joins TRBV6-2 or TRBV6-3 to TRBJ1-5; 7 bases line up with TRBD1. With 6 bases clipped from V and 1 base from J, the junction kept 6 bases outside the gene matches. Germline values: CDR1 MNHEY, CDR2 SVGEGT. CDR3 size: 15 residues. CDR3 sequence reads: CASSRRGGSNQPQHF. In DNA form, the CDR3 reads TGTGCCAGCAGCCGACGAGGGGGCAGCAATCAGCCCCAGCATTTT.

The CDR3 region has the DNA TGTGCCAGCAGTGAAGCCAGGGGACCGACCCAGTACTTC. As protein: CASSEARGPTQYF. The chain links TRBV2 to TRBJ2-5, with D possibly matching TRBD1 (6 bases). Trimming cost V 0 bases and J 7 bases, with 9 bases left between them. Germline CDR1 is SNHLY and CDR2 is FYNNEI. This CDR3 is 13 amino acids long.

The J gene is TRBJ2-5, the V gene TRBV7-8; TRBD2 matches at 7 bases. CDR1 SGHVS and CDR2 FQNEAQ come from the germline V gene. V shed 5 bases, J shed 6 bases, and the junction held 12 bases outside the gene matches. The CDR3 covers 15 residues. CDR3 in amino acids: CASSILESAGQTQYF. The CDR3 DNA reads TGTGCCAGCAGCATACTCGAATCAGCGGGACAGACCCAGTACTTC.

CDR3 bases: TGTGCCAGCAGCTTTACGTCTGAACCAGATACGCAGTATTTT. Amino acid sequence: CASSFTSEPDTQYF. This chain joins TRBV7-8 and TRBJ2-3; D gene unclear. The V end lost 3 bases, the J end lost 4 bases, and 11 bases lay between the germline ends. CDR1 is SGHVS and CDR2 is FQNEAQ in the germline V gene. CDR3 length: 14 amino acids.

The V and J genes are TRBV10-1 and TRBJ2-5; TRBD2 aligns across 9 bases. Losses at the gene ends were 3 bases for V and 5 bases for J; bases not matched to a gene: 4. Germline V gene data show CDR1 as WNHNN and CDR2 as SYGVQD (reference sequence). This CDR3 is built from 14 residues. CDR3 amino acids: CASSEAGGVETQYF. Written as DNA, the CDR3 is TGCGCCAGCAGTGAAGCGGGAGGAGTGGAGACCCAGTACTTC.

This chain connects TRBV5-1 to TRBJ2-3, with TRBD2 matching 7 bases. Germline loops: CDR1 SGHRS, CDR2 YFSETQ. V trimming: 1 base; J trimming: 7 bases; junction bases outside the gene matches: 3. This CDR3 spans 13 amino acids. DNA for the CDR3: TGCGCCAGCAGCTTGAGCGGGGAACATACGCAGTATTTT. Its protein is CASSLSGEHTQYF.

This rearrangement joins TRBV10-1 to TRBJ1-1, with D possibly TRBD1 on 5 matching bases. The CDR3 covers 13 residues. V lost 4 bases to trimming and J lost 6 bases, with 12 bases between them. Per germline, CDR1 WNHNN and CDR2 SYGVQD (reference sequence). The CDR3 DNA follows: TGCGCCAGCAGTGTGGGGGGAAGGGCTGAAGCTTTCTTT. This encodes CASSVGGRAEAFF.

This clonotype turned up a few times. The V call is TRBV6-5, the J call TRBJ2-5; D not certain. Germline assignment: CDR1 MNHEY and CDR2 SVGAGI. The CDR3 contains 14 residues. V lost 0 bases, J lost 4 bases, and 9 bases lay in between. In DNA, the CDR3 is TGTGCCAGCAGTTACTCGGAAAATTTAGAGACCCAGTACTTC. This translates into CASSYSENLETQYF.

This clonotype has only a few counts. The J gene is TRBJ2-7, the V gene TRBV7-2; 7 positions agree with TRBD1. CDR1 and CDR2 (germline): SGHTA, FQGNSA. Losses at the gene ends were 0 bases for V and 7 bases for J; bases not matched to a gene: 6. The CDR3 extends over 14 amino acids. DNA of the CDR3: TGTGCCAGCAGCTTAGCTGGACAGGACGATGAGCAGTACTTC. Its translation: CASSLAGQDDEQYF.